The 14 T cell receptor beta chains below all came from one sample that was sequenced in a study of cytomegalovirus exposure and HLA in healthy donors. 60 Vbeta and 13 Jbeta primers were used in PCR. Measured with immunoSEQ multiplex PCR; TCRdb has only the in-frame clones, and not every one. This table has about 160,000 clones, about 75% appearing once. The sequenced material came from PBMCs. All receptors derive from a male donor in good health and CMV-seropositive.

The gene calls are TRBV11-2 and TRBJ2-2, with a weak D call TRBD2 (5 bases). Between the trimmed V and J ends, which lost 5 bases and 2 bases, there was a span of 12 bases. The CDR3 contains 15 residues. Germline V lookup: CDR1 SGHAT, CDR2 FQNNGV. CDR3: CASSRDGSNTGELFF. The CDR3 coding sequence is TGTGCCAGCAGCCGGGATGGCAGCAACACCGGGGAGCTGTTTTTT.

J is TRBJ2-4 and V is TRBV11-2; D call uncertain. Per germline, CDR1 SGHAT and CDR2 FQNNGV. The CDR3 sequence is 14 residues long. Trimming shortened V by 0 bases and J by 2 bases, and 5 bases separated the two germline ends. The DNA of the CDR3 is TGTGCCAGCAGCTTAGACAGGTCCAAAAACATTCAGTACTTC. It is translated as CASSLDRSKNIQYF.

The gene calls are TRBV6-6 and TRBJ1-1, with D uncertain. V was pared by 2 bases and J by 8 bases, with 3 bases between. The CDR3 contains 10 residues. From germline, CDR1 is MNHNY and CDR2 SVGAGI (reference sequence). The CDR3: CASSYREAFF. The CDR3 DNA sequence: TGTGCCAGCAGTTACCGGGAAGCTTTCTTT.

The chain uses TRBV27 and TRBJ2-5; D is possibly TRBD1 (6 bases). V dropped 6 bases and J dropped 5 bases, with 16 bases sitting between them. Germline CDR1 MNHEY, CDR2 SMNVEV (reference sequence). The CDR3 is 14 residues long. The CDR3: CASSLRVGAETQYF. The DNA of the CDR3 is TGTGCCAGCAGCCTTCGGGTGGGGGCGGAGACCCAGTACTTC.

This chain connects TRBV11-2 to TRBJ2-1; D gene uncertain. CDR1 and CDR2 (germline): SGHAT, FQNNGV. V shed 1 base and J shed 5 bases, with 18 bases lying between them. This CDR3 comprises 17 residues. The CDR3 sequence is CASSLAGRSIPHNEQFF. Written as DNA, the CDR3 is TGTGCCAGCAGCTTAGCGGGTCGAAGCATACCACACAATGAGCAGTTCTTC. Full variable domain (rest looked up from reference TRBV11-2 and TRBJ2-1): EAGVAQSPRYKIIEKRQSVAFWCNPISGHATLYWYQQILGQGPKLLIQFQNNGVVDDSQLPKDRFSAERLKGVDSTLKIQPAKLEDSAVYLCASSLAGRSIPHNEQFFGPGTRLTVL.

The chain recombines TRBV7-6 with TRBJ1-1, with TRBD1 matching 8 bases. Germline CDR1 is SGHVS and CDR2 is FNYEAQ. V dropped 5 bases and J dropped 4; count of bases not matched to a gene: 3. The CDR3 sequence is 13 residues long. Here the CDR3 DNA reads TGTGCCAGCAGCGAACAGGGGGTCACTGAAGCTTTCTTT. It encodes CASSEQGVTEAFF.

V gene TRBV5-6 combines with J gene TRBJ2-7, with unresolved D. V dropped 7 bases and J dropped 6 bases, with 17 bases sitting between them. The germline V gene has CDR1 SGHDT and CDR2 YYEEEE. The CDR3 runs 13 residues. The CDR3 loop reads CASSHYKDREQYF. The CDR3 DNA reads as TGTGCCAGCTCCCACTACAAAGATCGCGAGCAGTACTTC.

J is TRBJ2-7 and V is TRBV7-9; the D gene is possibly TRBD2 (5 bases). The V and J ends lost 1 base and 1 base respectively, with 5 bases between them. Germline V gives CDR1 SEHNR, CDR2 FQNEAQ (reference sequence). The CDR3 length is 13 residues. The CDR3: CASSLGESYEQYF. DNA of the CDR3: TGTGCCAGCAGCTTAGGGGAGTCCTACGAGCAGTACTTC.

J is TRBJ2-1 and V is TRBV9; D is unresolved. This CDR3 contains 13 residues. V was cut by 7 bases and J by 1 base, with 9 bases left in between. Per the germline V gene, CDR1 is SGDLS and CDR2 is YYNGEE. CDR3 nucleotides: TGTGCCAGCGCTACGTCATCCTACAATGAGCAGTTCTTC. The encoded protein is CASATSSYNEQFF.

This chain connects TRBV6-5 to TRBJ1-2, with 7 nucleotides matching TRBD1. With 2 bases clipped from V and 1 base from J, the junction kept 4 bases outside the gene matches. This CDR3 is built from 15 residues. CDR1 and CDR2 from the germline V gene are MNHEY and SVGAGI. CDR3 residues: CASSYRDRDNYGYTF. CDR3 nucleotide sequence: TGTGCCAGCAGTTACAGGGACAGAGATAACTATGGCTACACCTTC.

The V and J genes are TRBV7-2 and TRBJ1-6, with D tentatively TRBD1 (5 bases). Trimming stripped 3 bases from V and 3 bases from J, with 15 bases between. Germline assignment: CDR1 SGHTA and CDR2 FQGNSA. This CDR3 has 17 residues. In nucleotides, the CDR3 is TGTGCCAGCAGCTTCTCTATATGGCAGGGCTATAATTCACCCCTCCACTTT. Protein sequence: CASSFSIWQGYNSPLHF.

This clone was detected once. The V call is TRBV6-4, the J call TRBJ2-1; 11 nucleotides align to TRBD2. V lost 2 bases to trimming and J lost 4 bases; unmatched junction nucleotides: 1. Germline lookup yields CDR1 MRHNA and CDR2 SNTAGT. The length of the CDR3 is 15 residues. In nucleotides, the CDR3 is TGTGCCAGCAGTGACACTAGCGGGGGTTACAATGAGCAGTTCTTC. It encodes CASSDTSGGYNEQFF.

This clone was seen only once. The rearrangement uses TRBV4-1 and TRBJ2-5, with TRBD2 matching over 9 bases. Germline CDR1 is MGHRA and CDR2 is YSYEKL. V lost 4 bases, J lost 1 base, and 7 bases stayed unmatched. There are 16 residues in the CDR3. The CDR3: CASSLSGGPTQETQYF. The DNA of the CDR3 is TGCGCCAGCAGCCTAAGCGGGGGGCCAACCCAAGAGACCCAGTACTTC.

V usage is TRBV19 and J usage is TRBJ1-5; perhaps TRBD1 as D (6 bases). Germline V lookup: CDR1 LNHDA, CDR2 SQIVND (reference sequence). V was trimmed by 3 bases and J by 5 bases, leaving 17 bases between them. The CDR3 totals 16 residues. The CDR3 region is CASSMGAGGLDQPQHF. The CDR3 region has the DNA TGTGCCAGTAGTATGGGGGCCGGGGGGCTGGATCAGCCCCAGCATTTT. Variable domain in full (rest from reference TRBV19 and TRBJ1-5): DGGITQSPKYLFRKEGQNVTLSCEQNLNHDAMYWYRQDPGQGLRLIYYSQIVNDFQKGDIAEGYSVSREKKESFPLTVTSAQKNPTAFYLCASSMGAGGLDQPQHFGDGTRLSIL.